This TCR beta chain was sequenced for a study of vaccination effects on CD4 cells after COVID-19. In the study overall: BNT162b2 vaccine or mRNA-1273 vaccine was given to participants in two doses.

V was clipped by 1 base and J by 4 bases, with 7 bases between them. The CDR3 is made up of 13 amino acids. The germline V gene has CDR1 GTSNPN and CDR2 SVGIG (reference sequence). At the end of about 9 days of culture, CD4+ T cells were isolated. Vaccinated recipients, who were negative for nucleocapsid antibodies, had no history of SARS-CoV-2 infection. On both days 3 and 7, half of the culture medium was replaced with IL-2 medium. On this clone: What it binds is unknown.

Clones were read by immunoSEQ multiplex PCR, and TCRdb kept only the in-frame ones, dropping some. The top ten hold roughly 1.9% of the sample, which has about 74,000 clones, approximately 77% seen once. Regarding the study as a whole: Late post-vaccination, clones induced by infection and those induced by vaccine underwent marked clonal contraction.

The gene calls are TRBV30 and TRBJ1-4; unclear D gene. The input for sequencing was CD4+ T cells from PBMCs cultured without peptide, taken before COVID-19 vaccination. This TCR was sampled from a human donor who received a COVID-19 vaccine. CDR3 residues: CAWSASFNEKLFF. CDR3 coding DNA: TGTGCCTGGAGTGCCAGCTTTAATGAAAAACTGTTTTTT.